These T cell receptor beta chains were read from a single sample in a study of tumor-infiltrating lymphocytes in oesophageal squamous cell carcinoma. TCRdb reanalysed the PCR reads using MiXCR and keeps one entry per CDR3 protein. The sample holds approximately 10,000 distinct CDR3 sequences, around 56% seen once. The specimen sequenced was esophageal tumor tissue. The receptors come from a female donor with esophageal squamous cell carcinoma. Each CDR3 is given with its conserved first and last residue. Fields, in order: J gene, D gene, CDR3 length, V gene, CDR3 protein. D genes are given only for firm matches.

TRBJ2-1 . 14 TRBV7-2 CASSPSGTGNEQFF
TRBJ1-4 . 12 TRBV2 CASRAEGGRLFF
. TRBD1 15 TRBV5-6 CASSPGTGKMDEQYF
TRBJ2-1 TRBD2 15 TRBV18 CASSATSGSTNEQFF
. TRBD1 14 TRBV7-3 CASSLGTGAYEQYF
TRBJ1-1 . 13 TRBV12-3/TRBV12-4 CASSLTVNTEAFF
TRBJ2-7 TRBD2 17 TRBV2 CASSEAGLAGLTYEQYF
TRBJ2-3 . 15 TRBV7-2 CASSLSLMSTDTQYF
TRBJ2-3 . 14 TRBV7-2 CASSFQGYTDTQYF
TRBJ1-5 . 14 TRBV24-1 CATSDRASNQPQHF
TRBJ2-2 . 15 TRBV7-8 CASSLALESTGELFF
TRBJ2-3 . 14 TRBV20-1 CSARAAWGTDTQYF
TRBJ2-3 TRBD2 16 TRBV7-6 CASSSTAGASTDTQYF
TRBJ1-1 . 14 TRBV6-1 CASSRRFETTEAFF
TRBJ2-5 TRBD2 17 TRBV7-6 CASSSGLAGAWGNEQYF
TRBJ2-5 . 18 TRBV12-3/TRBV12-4 CASSFSIVVGWDQETQYF
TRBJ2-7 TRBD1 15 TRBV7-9 CASSLLGTGPYEQYF
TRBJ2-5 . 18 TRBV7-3 CASSLKAPTGVAQETQYF
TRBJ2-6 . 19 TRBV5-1 CASSSGGVGSSSGANVLTF
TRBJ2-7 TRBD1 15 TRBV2 CASSPLGQGSDEQYF
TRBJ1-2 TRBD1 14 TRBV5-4 CASSFGDSPWFGTF
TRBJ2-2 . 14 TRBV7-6 CASSMEPLAGELFF
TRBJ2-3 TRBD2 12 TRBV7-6 CASSRGLAGKYF
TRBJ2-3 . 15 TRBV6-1 CASRKTGASTDTQYF
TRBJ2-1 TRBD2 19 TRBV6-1 CASSYLGLAGGPPYNEQFF
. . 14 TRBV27 CASSLMGYNYEQYF
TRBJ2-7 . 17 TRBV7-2 CASSPRSRAAPVREQYF
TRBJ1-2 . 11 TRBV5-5 CASSLSYGYTF
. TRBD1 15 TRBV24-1 CATSAGTGVVHEQFF
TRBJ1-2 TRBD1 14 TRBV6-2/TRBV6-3 CASRPGTGGPGYTF
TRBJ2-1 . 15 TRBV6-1 CASSYRQLSYNEQFF
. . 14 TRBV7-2 CASSARDLPWELFF
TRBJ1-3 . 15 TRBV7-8 CASSLSGNSGNTIYF
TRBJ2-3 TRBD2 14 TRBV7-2 CASSTQTSADTQYF
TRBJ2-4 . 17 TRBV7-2 CASSLVPSGTDRNIQYF
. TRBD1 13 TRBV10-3 CAITPTETGGYTF
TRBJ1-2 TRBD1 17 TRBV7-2 CASSSQTGTVRDYGYTF
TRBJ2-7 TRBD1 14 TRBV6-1 CASNGQGSAYEQYF
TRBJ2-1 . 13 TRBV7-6 CASSLSHSNEQFF
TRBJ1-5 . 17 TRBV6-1 CASSPRAGLLQSQPQHF
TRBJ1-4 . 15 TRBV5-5 CASNDWPDAGEKLFF
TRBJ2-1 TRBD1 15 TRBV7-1 CASSSRDRGRGEQFF
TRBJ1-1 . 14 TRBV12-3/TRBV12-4 CASNWGQGSYEQYF
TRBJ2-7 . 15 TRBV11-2 CASSLGGGNFYEQYF
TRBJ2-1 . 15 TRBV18 CASSPGDSSYNEQFF